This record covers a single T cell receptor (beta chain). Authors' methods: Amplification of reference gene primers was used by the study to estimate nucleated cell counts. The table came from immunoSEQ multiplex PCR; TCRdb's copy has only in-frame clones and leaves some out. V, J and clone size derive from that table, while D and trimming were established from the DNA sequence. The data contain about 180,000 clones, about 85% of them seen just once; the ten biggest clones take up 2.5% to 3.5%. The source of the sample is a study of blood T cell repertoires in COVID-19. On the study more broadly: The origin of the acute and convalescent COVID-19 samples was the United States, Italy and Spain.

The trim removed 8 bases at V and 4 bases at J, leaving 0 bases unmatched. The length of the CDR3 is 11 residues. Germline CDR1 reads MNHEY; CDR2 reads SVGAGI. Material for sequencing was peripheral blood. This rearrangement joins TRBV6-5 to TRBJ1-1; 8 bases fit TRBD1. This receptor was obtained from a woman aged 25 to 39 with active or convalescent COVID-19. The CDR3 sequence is CASGQGTEAFF. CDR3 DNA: TGTGCCAGCGGACAGGGCACTGAAGCTTTCTTT.